This TCR beta chain is drawn from a study of control samples from healthy donors and cancer patients. Profiling relied on immunoSEQ multiplex PCR, and the TCRdb table lists in-frame clones only, not all of them. The sample shows almost 85,000 clones, just under 95% of them seen only once. The receptor comes from a woman in her late teens or twenties in good health. The sequencing sample was made of blood.

CDR3 sequence reads: CAISDRAMNTEAFF. DNA of the CDR3: TGTGCCATCAGTGACAGGGCCATGAACACTGAAGCTTTCTTT. This chain uses TRBV10-3 with TRBJ1-1; possibly TRBD1 for D (5 bases). Trimming stripped 3 bases from V and 0 bases from J, with 8 bases between. CDR1 and CDR2 (germline): ENHRY, SYGVKD. The CDR3 runs to 14 residues.